This TCR beta chain was profiled in a study of monozygotic twins with inflammatory bowel disease. General study points: Lower TCRbeta diversity (inverse Simpson) was seen in IBD patients than in healthy co-twins. Especially with disease activity, IBD patients had fewer clonotypes in common with others than healthy twins did.

The cDNA of both the TCRalpha and TCRbeta chains was subjected to two nested PCRs of roughly 15 and 9 cycles. TCRdb re-called the 5' RACE reads; every CDR3 protein appears as one record, without DNA. This sample's table reports about 420,000 distinct CDR3 sequences. Blood, more than 2 ml, was drawn per donor. In regard to this clonotype: Its cognate antigen is unknown.

The germline CDR1 and CDR2 sequences are SGHRS and YFSETQ. This CDR3 is built from 16 residues. This sequence joins TRBV5-1 and TRBJ2-7; TCRdb lists TRBD1, though no DNA is available to test this call. The sample was blood. The clonotype comes from a human donor with ulcerative colitis or Crohn's disease, or a healthy co-twin of an affected twin (not recorded which). CDR3 sequence: CASSLVGQGESYEQYF. Full variable domain (missing parts from reference TRBV5-1 and TRBJ2-7): KAGVTQTPRYLIKTRGQQVTLSCSPISGHRSVSWYQQTPGQGLQFLFEYFSETQRNKGNFPGRFSGRQFSNSRSEMNVSTLELGDSALYLCASSLVGQGESYEQYFGPGTRLTVT.